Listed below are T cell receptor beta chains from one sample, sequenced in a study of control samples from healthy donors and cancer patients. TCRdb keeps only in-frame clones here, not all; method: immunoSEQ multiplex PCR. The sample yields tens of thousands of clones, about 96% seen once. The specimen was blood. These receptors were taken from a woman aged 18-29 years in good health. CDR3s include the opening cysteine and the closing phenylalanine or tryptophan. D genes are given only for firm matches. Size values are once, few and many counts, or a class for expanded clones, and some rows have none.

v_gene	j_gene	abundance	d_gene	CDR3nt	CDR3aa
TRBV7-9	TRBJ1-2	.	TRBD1	TGTGCCGGCAGCCGGAGGACAGGGGGCGAGAGCTACACCTTC	CAGSRRTGGESYTF
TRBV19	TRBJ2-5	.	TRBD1	TGTGCCAGCAGGGACAGACAAGAGACCCAGTACTTC	CASRDRQETQYF
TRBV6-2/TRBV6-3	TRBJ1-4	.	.	TGTGCCAGCAGTTTCTCCCCAGAAAACGAAAAACTGTTTTTT	CASSFSPENEKLFF
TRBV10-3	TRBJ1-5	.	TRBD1	TGTGCCATCAAGGCTGGACAGGGCGATCAGCCCCAGCATTTT	CAIKAGQGDQPQHF
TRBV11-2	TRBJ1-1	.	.	TGTGCCAGCAGCTTTCGGGGAACAGGGTTCGAAGCTTTCTTT	CASSFRGTGFEAFF
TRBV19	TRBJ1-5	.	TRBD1	TGTGCCAGTAGCCGTACAGGGGTTGAACAGCCCCAGCATTTT	CASSRTGVEQPQHF
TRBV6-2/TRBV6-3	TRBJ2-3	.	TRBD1	TGTGCCAGCAGTTACGGGGGGCCAGGGGGCCTGGGGTCAGATACGCAGTATTTT	CASSYGGPGGLGSDTQYF
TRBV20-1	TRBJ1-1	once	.	TGCAGTGTGACGGTGAACACTGAAGCTTTCTTT	CSVTVNTEAFF
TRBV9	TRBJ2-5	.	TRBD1	TGTGCCAGCAGCGTGACAGGGTACCAAGAGACCCAGTACTTC	CASSVTGYQETQYF
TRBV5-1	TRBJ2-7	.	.	TGCGCCAGCAGCTTGGTAACCTCCTACGAGCAGTACTTC	CASSLVTSYEQYF
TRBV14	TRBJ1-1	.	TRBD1	TGTGCCAGCAGCCCCCAACCCTGGACAGGGTGGAACACTGAAGCTTTCTTT	CASSPQPWTGWNTEAFF
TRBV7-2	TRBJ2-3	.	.	TGTGCCAGCAGCTTAATGGGGGGGGCCACAGATACGCAGTATTTT	CASSLMGGATDTQYF
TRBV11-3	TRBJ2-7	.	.	TGTGCCAGCAGCAAGACAGGTTCAGCCTACGAGCAGTACTTC	CASSKTGSAYEQYF
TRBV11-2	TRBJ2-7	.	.	TGTGCCAGCAGCTTAGATCGGGACAAGAACTACGAGCAGTACTTC	CASSLDRDKNYEQYF
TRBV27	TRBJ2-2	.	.	TGTGCCAGCAGTACAACCGGGACATACACCGGGGAGCTGTTTTTT	CASSTTGTYTGELFF
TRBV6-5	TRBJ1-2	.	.	TGTGCCAGCAGTTACGCAACAGAAACCTATGGCTACACCTTC	CASSYATETYGYTF
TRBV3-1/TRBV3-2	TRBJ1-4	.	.	TGTGCCAGCAGCTCAAGAGCACCATCAACTAATGAAAAACTGTTTTTT	CASSSRAPSTNEKLFF
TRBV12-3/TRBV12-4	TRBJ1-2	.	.	TGTGCCAGCAGTTTCTTGACGGAGGGCGGCTACACCTTC	CASSFLTEGGYTF
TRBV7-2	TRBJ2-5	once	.	TGTGCCAGCAGCTTAGCGGGGTCAGAGGGGGAGACCCAGTACTTC	CASSLAGSEGETQYF
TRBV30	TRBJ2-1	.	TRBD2	TGTGCCTGGAGTCCGGGACTAGCTTCTAATGAGCAGTTCTTC	CAWSPGLASNEQFF
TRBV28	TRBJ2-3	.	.	TGTGCCACCTACCCCCCCCTCACAGATACGCAGTATTTT	CATYPPLTDTQYF
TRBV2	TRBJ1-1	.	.	TGTGCCAGCAGTGATTCTCAGACCCTGAACACTGAAGCTTTCTTT	CASSDSQTLNTEAFF
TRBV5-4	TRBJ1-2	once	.	TGTGCCAGCAGATATGTACAGGGTCCTGGCTATGGCTACACCTTC	CASRYVQGPGYGYTF